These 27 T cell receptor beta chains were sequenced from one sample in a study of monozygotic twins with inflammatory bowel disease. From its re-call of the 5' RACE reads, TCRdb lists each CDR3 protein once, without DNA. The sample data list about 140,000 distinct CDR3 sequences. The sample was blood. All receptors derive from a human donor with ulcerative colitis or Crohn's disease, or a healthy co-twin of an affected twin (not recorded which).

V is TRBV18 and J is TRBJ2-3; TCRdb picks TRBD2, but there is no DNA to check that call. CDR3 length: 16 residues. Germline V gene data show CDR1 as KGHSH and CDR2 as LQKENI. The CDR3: CASSPLAGGEADTQYF.

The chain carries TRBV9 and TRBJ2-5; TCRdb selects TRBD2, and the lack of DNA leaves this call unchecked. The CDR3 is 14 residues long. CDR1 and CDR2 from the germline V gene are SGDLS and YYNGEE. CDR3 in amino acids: CASSVGGRGETQYF. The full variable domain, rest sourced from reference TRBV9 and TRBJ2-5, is DSGVTQTPKHLITATGQRVTLRCSPRSGDLSVYWYQQSLDQGLQFLIQYYNGEERAKGNILERFSAQQFPDLHSELNLSSLELGDSALYFCASSVGGRGETQYFGPGTRLLVL.

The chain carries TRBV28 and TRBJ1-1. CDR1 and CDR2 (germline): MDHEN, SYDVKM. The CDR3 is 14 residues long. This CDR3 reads CASSLLTRNTEAFF.

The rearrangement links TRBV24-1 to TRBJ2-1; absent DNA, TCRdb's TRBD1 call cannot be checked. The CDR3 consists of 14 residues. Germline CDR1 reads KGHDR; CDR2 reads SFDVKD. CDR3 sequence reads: CATSGGTGGYEQFF.

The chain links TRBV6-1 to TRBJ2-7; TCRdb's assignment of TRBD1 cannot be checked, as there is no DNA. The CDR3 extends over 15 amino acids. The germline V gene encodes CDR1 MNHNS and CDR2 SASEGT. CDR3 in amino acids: CASSKPGQGTHEQYF.

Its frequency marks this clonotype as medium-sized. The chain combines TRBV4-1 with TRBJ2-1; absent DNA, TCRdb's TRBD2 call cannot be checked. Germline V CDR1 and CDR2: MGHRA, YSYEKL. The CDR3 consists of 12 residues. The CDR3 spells CASSQKRDEQFF.

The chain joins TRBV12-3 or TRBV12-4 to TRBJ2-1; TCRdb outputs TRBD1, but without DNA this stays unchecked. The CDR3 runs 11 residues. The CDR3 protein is CASSSSAPKAF.

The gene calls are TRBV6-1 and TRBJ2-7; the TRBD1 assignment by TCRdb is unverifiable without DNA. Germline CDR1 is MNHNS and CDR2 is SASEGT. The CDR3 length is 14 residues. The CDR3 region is CASTGTMSSYEQYF.

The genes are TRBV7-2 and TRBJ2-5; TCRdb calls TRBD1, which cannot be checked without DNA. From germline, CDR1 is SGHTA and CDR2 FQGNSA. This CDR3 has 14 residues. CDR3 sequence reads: CASSSDRRQEAQYF.

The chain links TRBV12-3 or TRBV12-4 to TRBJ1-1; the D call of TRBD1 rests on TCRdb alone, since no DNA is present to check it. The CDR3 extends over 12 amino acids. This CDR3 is CASSLRGTEAFF.

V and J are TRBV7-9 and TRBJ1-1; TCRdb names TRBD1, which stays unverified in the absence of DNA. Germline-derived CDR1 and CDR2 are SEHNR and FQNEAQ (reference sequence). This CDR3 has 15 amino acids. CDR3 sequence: CASSLRAGLVTEAFF.

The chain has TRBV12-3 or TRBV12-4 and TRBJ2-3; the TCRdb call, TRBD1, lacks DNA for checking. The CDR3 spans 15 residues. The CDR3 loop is CASSFDGTRTDTQYF.

The CDR3 region is CASSLPARQETQYF. This chain joins TRBV7-8 and TRBJ2-5. The germline CDR1 and CDR2 sequences are SGHVS and FQNEAQ. This CDR3 is 14 amino acids long.

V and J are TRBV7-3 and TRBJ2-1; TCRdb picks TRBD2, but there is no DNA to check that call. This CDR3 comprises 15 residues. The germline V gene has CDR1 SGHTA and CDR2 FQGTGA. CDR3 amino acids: CASSITLASYNEQFF.

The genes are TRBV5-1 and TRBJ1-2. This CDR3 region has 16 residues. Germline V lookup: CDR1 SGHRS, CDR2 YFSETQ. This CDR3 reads CASSLAFGRTLYGYTF.

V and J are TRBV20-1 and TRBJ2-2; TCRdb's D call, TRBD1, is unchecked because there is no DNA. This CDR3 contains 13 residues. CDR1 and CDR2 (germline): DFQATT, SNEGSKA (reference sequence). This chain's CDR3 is CSAAGGPPRELFF.

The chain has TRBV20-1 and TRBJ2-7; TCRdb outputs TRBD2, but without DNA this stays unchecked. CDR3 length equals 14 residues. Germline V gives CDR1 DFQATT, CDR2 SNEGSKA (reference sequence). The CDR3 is CSARSGNLSYEQYF.

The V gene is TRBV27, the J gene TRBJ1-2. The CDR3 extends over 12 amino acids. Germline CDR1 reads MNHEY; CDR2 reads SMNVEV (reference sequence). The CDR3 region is CASSFGLGKIHF.

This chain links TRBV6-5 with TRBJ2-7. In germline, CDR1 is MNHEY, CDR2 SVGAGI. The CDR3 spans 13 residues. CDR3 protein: CASSYSITYEQYF.

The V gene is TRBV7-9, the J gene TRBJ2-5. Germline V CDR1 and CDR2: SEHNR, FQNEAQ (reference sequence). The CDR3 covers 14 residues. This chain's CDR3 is CASSLDWVGETQYF.

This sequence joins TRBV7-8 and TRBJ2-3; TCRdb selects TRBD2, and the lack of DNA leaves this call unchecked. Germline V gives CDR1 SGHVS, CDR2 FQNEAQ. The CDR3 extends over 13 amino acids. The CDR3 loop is CASGGSRTDTQYF.

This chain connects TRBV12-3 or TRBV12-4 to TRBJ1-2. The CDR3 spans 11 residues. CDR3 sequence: CASSFKTGYTF.

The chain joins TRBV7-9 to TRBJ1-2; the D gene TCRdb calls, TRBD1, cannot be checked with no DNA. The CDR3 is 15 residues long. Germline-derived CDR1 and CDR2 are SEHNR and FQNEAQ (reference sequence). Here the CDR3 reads CASSLGDRDIYGYTF.

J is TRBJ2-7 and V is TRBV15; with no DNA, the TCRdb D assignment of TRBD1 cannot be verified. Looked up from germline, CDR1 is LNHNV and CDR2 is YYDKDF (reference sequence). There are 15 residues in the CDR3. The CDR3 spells CATSRDPGQGYEQYF.

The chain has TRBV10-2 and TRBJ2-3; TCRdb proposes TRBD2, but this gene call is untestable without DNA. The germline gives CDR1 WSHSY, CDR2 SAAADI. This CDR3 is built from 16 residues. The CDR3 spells CASSGGLAGVEDTQYF.

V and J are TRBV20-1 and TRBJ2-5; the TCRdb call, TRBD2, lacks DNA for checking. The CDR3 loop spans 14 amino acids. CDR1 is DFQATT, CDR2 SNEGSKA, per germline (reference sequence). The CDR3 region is CSASGGLAEETQYF.

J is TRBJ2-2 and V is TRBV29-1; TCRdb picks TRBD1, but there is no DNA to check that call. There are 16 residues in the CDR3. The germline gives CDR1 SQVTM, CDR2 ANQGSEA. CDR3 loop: CSVESFAGVDTGELFF.